This T cell receptor (beta chain) appears in the sequencing data of a study of T cell responses to AZD1222 COVID-19 vaccine. Study-level points and caveats: Repertoires in all cases were sampled only once the peak T cell response had passed.

The CDR3 contains 15 residues. The germline gives CDR1 SEHNR, CDR2 FQNEAQ (reference sequence). Trimming removed 2 bases from V and 1 base from J, with 9 bases in between. The data were produced by immunoSEQ multiplex PCR, yet TCRdb's version contains in-frame clones alone and is incomplete. The sample holds about 90,000 clones; over 75% are singletons and the top ten take under 20%. Note on this clone: Its antigen is unidentified.

This sequence joins TRBV7-9 and TRBJ2-1; the D is unclear. This TCR was recovered from an adult in good health. The specimen was peripheral blood, collected on day 0 of AZD1222 vaccination. The CDR3: CASSLTRASYNEQFF. In DNA form, the CDR3 reads TGTGCCAGCAGCTTAACAAGGGCGTCCTACAATGAGCAGTTCTTC.